The 9 T cell receptor beta chains below all came from one sample that was sequenced in a study of shared clonotypes between healthy human individuals. The table came from immunoSEQ multiplex PCR; TCRdb's copy has only in-frame clones and leaves some out. The sample contains over a million clones, under 80% of which appear only once. Sequenced: memory CD4+ T cells sorted from blood. Subset: CD45RA-negative fraction. These receptors came from a man aged 18 to 30 in good health.

This clone was observed a single time. The CDR3: CASYAAYSNQPQHF. Here the CDR3 DNA reads TGTGCCAGCTACGCAGCCTATAGCAATCAGCCCCAGCATTTT. The gene calls are TRBV28 and TRBJ1-5; D not certain. The CDR3 length is 14 residues. Germline V gene data show CDR1 as MDHEN and CDR2 as SYDVKM. The V gene lost 8 bases and the J gene lost 0 bases, with 11 bases spanning the gap.

A few counts support this clone. The V and J genes are TRBV5-1 and TRBJ2-2; D could derive from TRBD1 or TRBD2 (5 bases each). CDR3 length equals 14 residues. Germline-derived CDR1 and CDR2 are SGHRS and YFSETQ. Trimming took off 6 bases at V and 4 bases at J, with 13 bases between the two ends. CDR3 residues: CASKAGTVTGELFF. CDR3 in DNA: TGCGCCAGCAAGGCAGGGACGGTCACCGGGGAGCTGTTTTTT.

A few counts support this clone. CDR3 loop: CASSQQGYYGYTF. The CDR3 DNA sequence: TGTGCCAGTAGCCAACAGGGCTACTATGGCTACACCTTC. V usage is TRBV19 and J usage is TRBJ1-2, with D possibly being TRBD1 (6 bases). Germline assignment: CDR1 LNHDA and CDR2 SQIVND (reference sequence). Trimming stripped 6 bases from V and 3 bases from J, with 11 bases between. This CDR3 has 13 amino acids.

Only a few counts were recorded for this clone. The rearrangement joins TRBV11-2 to TRBJ1-6, with 9 bases aligning to TRBD1. Germline CDR1 reads SGHAT; CDR2 reads FQNNGV. The CDR3 runs to 16 residues. V lost 1 base and J lost 6; bases outside the gene matches: 4. The CDR3 DNA follows: TGTGCCAGCAGCTTAGTAGGGACAGGGCCTAATTCACCCCTCCACTTT. This encodes CASSLVGTGPNSPLHF. The full variable domain, its missing parts supplied by reference TRBV11-2 and TRBJ1-6, is EAGVAQSPRYKIIEKRQSVAFWCNPISGHATLYWYQQILGQGPKLLIQFQNNGVVDDSQLPKDRFSAERLKGVDSTLKIQPAKLEDSAVYLCASSLVGTGPNSPLHFGNGTRLTVT.

V usage is TRBV25-1 and J usage is TRBJ2-5; D may correspond to TRBD1 or TRBD2 (5 bases each). Trimming removed 7 bases at V and 1 base at J, with 10 bases between. CDR1 and CDR2 from the germline V gene are MGHDK and SYGVNS. CDR3 length equals 13 residues. The CDR3 loop reads CASMGPTQETQYF. CDR3 DNA sequence: TGTGCCAGCATGGGACCGACCCAAGAGACCCAGTACTTC.

The chain couples TRBV7-9 to TRBJ2-5; D tentatively fits TRBD1 or TRBD2 (5 bases each). V was shortened by 5 bases and J by 1 base, with 17 bases between the two germline ends. Germline V gene sequence: CDR1 SEHNR, CDR2 FQNEAQ (reference sequence). The CDR3 runs to 16 residues. The CDR3 coding sequence is TGTGCCAGCAGCCCGTCGTATGGGGGATCCCAAGAGACCCAGTACTTC. Amino acids: CASSPSYGGSQETQYF.

V gene TRBV4-1 combines with J gene TRBJ1-5, with 7 bases aligning to TRBD1. The CDR3 has 17 amino acids. CDR1 is MGHRA and CDR2 is YSYEKL in the germline V gene. V gave up 1 base and J gave up 5 bases; unmatched junction bases: 11. The CDR3: CASSQGFRTGEYQPQHF. In DNA, the CDR3 is TGCGCCAGCAGCCAAGGCTTCCGAACAGGGGAATATCAGCCCCAGCATTTT.

In regard to this clone: The junction and the germline gene differ at one end; a read error may be behind it. The rearrangement links TRBV28 to TRBJ1-2; 7 positions agree with TRBD1. The germline V gene has CDR1 MDHEN and CDR2 SYDVKM. CDR3 length: 15 amino acids. The CDR3 bases are TGTGCCAGCAGGGCATGGACAGGCTCTTACTATGACTACACCTTC. Amino acid sequence: CASRAWTGSYYDYTF.

This clone was seen at least ten times. The V gene is TRBV4-3, the J gene TRBJ1-5, with D unclear. Germline CDR1 LGHNA, CDR2 YSLEER. V lost 0 bases to trimming and J lost 6 bases, with 9 bases between them. This CDR3 is 14 amino acids long. In DNA, the CDR3 is TGCGCCAGCAGCCAAGATACGAACCGTCAGCCCCAGCATTTT. This gives the protein CASSQDTNRQPQHF.